The 8 T cell receptor beta chains presented below share a single source sample, sequenced in a study of response to subunit inactivated influenza vaccine. MiXCR was run by TCRdb on the RT-PCR reads, yielding one entry per CDR3 protein. The sample includes about 610,000 distinct CDR3 sequences, approximately 15% seen only once; the top ten take 11%. This material consisted of PBMCs from blood, taken 11 to 12 days after vaccination. The source of these receptors is a man in his forties or fifties who received an inactivated influenza vaccine.

The table lists this clonotype with many counts. This chain connects TRBV14 to TRBJ1-3, with unresolved D. V shed 1 base and J shed 8 bases, with 6 bases lying between them. The CDR3 has 12 residues. Per the germline V gene, CDR1 is SGHDN and CDR2 is FVKESK. The CDR3 DNA is TGTGCCAGCAGCCAAGCCCCGGACACCATATATTTT. Translated, it gives CASSQAPDTIYF.

The V gene is TRBV5-6, the J gene TRBJ2-1, with a tentative D call TRBD2 (5 bases). V lost 2 bases to trimming and J lost 7 bases, with 16 bases between them. The CDR3 is 15 residues long. The germline gives CDR1 SGHDT, CDR2 YYEEEE. The CDR3, as DNA: TGTGCCAGCAGCTTCTACGGGGTGGTCTGGAATGAGCAGTTCTTC. Protein: CASSFYGVVWNEQFF.

The V gene is TRBV24-1, the J gene TRBJ2-2; 8 nucleotides agree with TRBD1. The CDR3 extends over 13 amino acids. Trimming at V came to 7 bases and at J to 5 bases, leaving 2 bases not matched to a gene. The germline CDR1 and CDR2 sequences are KGHDR and SFDVKD. DNA for the CDR3: TGTGCCACCAGCGGACAGGGTACCGGGGAGCTGTTTTTT. Translated: CATSGQGTGELFF.

This clonotype occurred a few times. The chain couples TRBV24-1 to TRBJ2-1, with TRBD1 identical over 7 bases. This CDR3 contains 16 residues. V lost 5 bases to trimming and J lost 6 bases; unmatched junction nucleotides: 12. In germline, CDR1 is KGHDR, CDR2 SFDVKD. The DNA of the CDR3 is TGTGCCACCAGTGGCTATGCAGGGGGTCTTGGCAATGAGCAGTTCTTC. Translation gives CATSGYAGGLGNEQFF.

The sample holds a few counts of this clonotype. The chain combines TRBV27 with TRBJ2-2; 9 bases are a match to TRBD1. V shed 7 bases and J 3 bases; nucleotides not matched to a gene: 6. This CDR3 spans 15 amino acids. The V gene's germline CDR1 is MNHEY and CDR2 SMNVEV (reference sequence). This chain's CDR3 is CASTRGTGYTGELFF. CDR3 in DNA: TGTGCCAGCACCCGAGGGACAGGGTACACCGGGGAGCTGTTTTTT.

This clonotype has a count of ten or more. V and J are TRBV11-2 and TRBJ2-5, with 7 bases aligning to TRBD1. The CDR3 covers 14 residues. Germline CDR1 reads SGHAT; CDR2 reads FQNNGV. V was clipped by 2 bases and J by 3 bases; unmatched bases: 3. The CDR3 is CASSLIQGEETQYF. The CDR3 region has the DNA TGTGCCAGCAGCTTAATCCAGGGGGAAGAGACCCAGTACTTC.

The chain couples TRBV20-1 to TRBJ2-5; TRBD2 aligns across 7 bases. Germline CDR1 DFQATT, CDR2 SNEGSKA (reference sequence). The V segment lost 3 bases and the J segment 4 bases; nucleotides outside the gene matches: 14. The CDR3 runs to 16 residues. CDR3 bases: TGCAGTGCTAGCTCTAGCGGTGCCGCTATGAGAGAGACCCAGTACTTC. The encoded protein is CSASSSGAAMRETQYF.

The chain combines TRBV7-3 with TRBJ2-7; D ambiguous. The CDR3 extends over 15 amino acids. Trimming pared 2 bases from V and 8 bases from J, leaving 19 bases between. Per germline, CDR1 SGHTA and CDR2 FQGTGA. CDR3 DNA: TGTGCCAGCAGCTTAGATCCGACTGAGCTTAAAAAGCAGTACTTC. As protein: CASSLDPTELKKQYF.